The 11 T cell receptor beta chains listed next were all sequenced from one sample in a study of T cell responses to AZD1222 COVID-19 vaccine. Clones were sequenced by immunoSEQ multiplex PCR, and TCRdb holds only the in-frame ones, with some missing. The repertoire includes 80,000 to 90,000 clones, 90% of them detected once, and about 5.4% sits in the top ten. The sequencing here drew on peripheral blood, taken 28 days after the second AZD1222 dose. Receptors were obtained from an adult who received the AZD1222 COVID-19 vaccine.

The chain joins TRBV7-3 to TRBJ2-1; 11 positions match TRBD2. V shed 3 bases, J shed 0 bases, and the junction held 1 base outside the gene matches. Germline loops: CDR1 SGHTA, CDR2 FQGTGA. The CDR3 spans 16 residues. The CDR3, as DNA: TGTGCCAGCAGCTTGCTAGCGGGGGGCTCCTACAATGAGCAGTTCTTC. This sequence encodes CASSLLAGGSYNEQFF.

This chain links TRBV10-1 with TRBJ1-5; D uncertain. Trimming cost V 0 bases and J 2 bases, with 2 bases left between them. The CDR3 loop spans 13 amino acids. Per the germline V gene, CDR1 is WNHNN and CDR2 is SYGVQD (reference sequence). CDR3: CASSESGNQPQHF. CDR3 coding DNA: TGCGCCAGCAGTGAGTCGGGCAATCAGCCCCAGCATTTT.

The chain carries TRBV7-3 and TRBJ1-1; D might be TRBD1 (6 bases). The V end was cut by 5 bases, the J end by 1 base, with 14 bases between. Germline V CDR1 and CDR2: SGHTA, FQGTGA. The length of the CDR3 is 15 residues. CDR3 residues: CASSQRGSRNTEAFF. CDR3 in DNA: TGTGCCAGCAGCCAAAGGGGGTCCCGGAACACTGAAGCTTTCTTT.

The chain uses TRBV27 and TRBJ1-1; D perhaps matches TRBD1 (6 bases). The germline gives CDR1 MNHEY, CDR2 SMNVEV (reference sequence). V lost 6 bases and J lost 2, with 13 bases in between. This CDR3 region has 14 residues. CDR3 amino acids: CASSLQGFNTEAFF. CDR3 bases: TGTGCCAGCAGCTTACAGGGATTTAACACTGAAGCTTTCTTT.

This chain uses TRBV2 with TRBJ1-1, with D uncertain. The CDR3 sequence is 13 residues long. Deletions cut 11 bases from V and 2 bases from J, with 15 bases between. The V gene's germline CDR1 is SNHLY and CDR2 FYNNEI. The CDR3 region has the DNA TGTGCCGACCAACAGTTAGGAAACACTGAAGCTTTCTTT. Its protein product is CADQQLGNTEAFF.

The chain has TRBV5-8 and TRBJ1-5; 9 positions match TRBD1. Germline CDR1 and CDR2: SGHTS and YDEGEE. The V gene end was trimmed by 4 bases and the J gene end by 2 bases; junction bases not matched to a gene: 7. The length of the CDR3 is 16 residues. The CDR3 DNA sequence: TGTGCCAGCAGCACGGGACAGGGAGTTGGCAATCAGCCCCAGCATTTT. Its protein product is CASSTGQGVGNQPQHF.

The chain couples TRBV16 to TRBJ1-2, with 8 bases lining up with TRBD1. The trim removed 0 bases at V and 7 bases at J, leaving 13 bases unmatched. There are 17 residues in the CDR3. CDR1 and CDR2 from the germline V gene are KGHSY and FQNENV. CDR3 nucleotides: TGTGCCAGCAGCCAATCAGTGTTCCCGGACAGGGACCTTGGCTACACCTTC. It translates to CASSQSVFPDRDLGYTF.

The chain recombines TRBV19 with TRBJ1-5; 9 bases match TRBD1. This CDR3 is built from 16 residues. In germline, CDR1 is LNHDA, CDR2 SQIVND (reference sequence). After removal of 9 bases from V and 2 bases from J, the junction contained 11 bases not matched to a gene. The CDR3 DNA is TGTGCCAGCCTTCGGACAGGGGCTTTTGGCAATCAGCCCCAGCATTTT. Protein: CASLRTGAFGNQPQHF.

V and J are TRBV5-4 and TRBJ2-7; D may be TRBD1 (5 bases). V was clipped by 1 base and J by 0 bases, with 5 bases between them. The germline V gene encodes CDR1 SGHNT and CDR2 YYREEE (reference sequence). The CDR3 has 13 amino acids. This chain's CDR3 is CASSLQGSYEQYF. The CDR3 DNA sequence: TGTGCCAGCAGCTTGCAGGGCTCCTACGAGCAGTACTTC.

This chain connects TRBV3-1 (or the pseudogene TRBV3-2) to TRBJ1-3; perhaps TRBD1 as D (6 bases). The germline CDR1 and CDR2 sequences are LGHDT and YNNKEL (reference sequence). The CDR3 length is 16 residues. The ends were cut back, 7 bases at V and 4 bases at J, with 20 bases in the middle. CDR3 DNA sequence: TGTGCCAGCACCCTCCAAGGACAGCCCCAAGGAAACACCATATATTTT. Its translation: CASTLQGQPQGNTIYF.

This chain connects TRBV7-9 to TRBJ2-5; D gene ambiguous. Deletions cut 1 base from V and 4 bases from J, with 10 bases between. Germline assignment: CDR1 SEHNR and CDR2 FQNEAQ (reference sequence). CDR3 length: 14 residues. The DNA for the CDR3 is TGTGCCAGCAGCTTAGGCCAACGGCGAGAGACCCAGTACTTC. It yields the protein CASSLGQRRETQYF.